This T cell receptor (beta chain) was found in a study of CD8+CD57+ T cells in acquired aplastic anemia. Background on the study: Roughly 3.2 ug was the average amount of DNA from sorted CD4+ and CD8+ cells. Overall study results and limits: Patients and controls turned out to have some 30 CD8+ CDR3 sequences in common.

This clonotype was detected many times. The antigen remains undetermined. CD8+CD57+ cell expansion had been shown by flow cytometry in patients chosen for sequencing. Among the patients, all had severe acquired aplastic anemia. CDR1 SQVTM and CDR2 ANQGSEA come from the germline V gene. The CDR3 consists of 13 residues. The germline V and J ends were trimmed by 6 bases and 1 base, with 12 bases remaining between them. The template used for profiling TCR beta VDJ and CDR3 was genomic DNA. Each CDR3 protein gets one entry after TCRdb re-called the reads with MiXCR. The repertoire has under 200,000 distinct CDR3 sequences, around 48% of them found once; the top ten carry about 2.8%.

The chain links TRBV29-1 to TRBJ2-5; TRBD2 might be the D (6 bases). This clonotype was sampled from a human donor with aplastic anemia. The material sequenced was sorted CD4+, CD8+, or CD8+CD57+ T cells (not recorded which) from PBMCs. The CDR3 DNA reads TGCAGCGTCCTCCGGGACTTCCAAGAGACCCAGTACTTC. Translating it yields CSVLRDFQETQYF. The variable domain in full, with the rest retrieved from reference TRBV29-1 and TRBJ2-5, is SAVISQKPSRDICQRGTSLTIQCQVDSQVTMMFWYRQQPGQSLTLIATANQGSEATYESGFVIDKFPISRPNLTFSTLTVSNMSPEDSSIYLCSVLRDFQETQYFGPGTRLLVL.